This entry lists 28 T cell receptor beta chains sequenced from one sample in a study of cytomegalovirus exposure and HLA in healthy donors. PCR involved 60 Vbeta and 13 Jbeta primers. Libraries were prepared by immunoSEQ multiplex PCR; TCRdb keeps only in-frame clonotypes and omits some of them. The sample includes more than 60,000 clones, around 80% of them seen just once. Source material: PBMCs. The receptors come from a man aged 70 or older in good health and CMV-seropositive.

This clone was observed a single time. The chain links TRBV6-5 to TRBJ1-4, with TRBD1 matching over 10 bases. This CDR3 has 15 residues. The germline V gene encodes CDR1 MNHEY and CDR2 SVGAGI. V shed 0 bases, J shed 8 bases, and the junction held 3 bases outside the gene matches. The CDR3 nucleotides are TGTGCCAGCAGTTACTCGACAGGGGGCGAAGAAAAACTGTTTTTT. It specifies CASSYSTGGEEKLFF.

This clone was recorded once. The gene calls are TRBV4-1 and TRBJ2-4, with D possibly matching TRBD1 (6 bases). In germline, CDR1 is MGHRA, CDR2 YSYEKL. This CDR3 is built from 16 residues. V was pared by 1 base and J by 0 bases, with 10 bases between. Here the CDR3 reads CASSQVGRGAKNIQYF. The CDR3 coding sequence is TGCGCCAGCAGCCAAGTAGGCAGGGGAGCCAAAAACATTCAGTACTTC.

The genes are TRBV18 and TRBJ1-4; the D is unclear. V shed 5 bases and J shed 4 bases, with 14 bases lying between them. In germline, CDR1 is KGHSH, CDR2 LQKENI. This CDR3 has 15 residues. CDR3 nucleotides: TGTGCCAGCTCAGGAGGGCCTCTGTTTAATGAAAAACTGTTTTTT. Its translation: CASSGGPLFNEKLFF.

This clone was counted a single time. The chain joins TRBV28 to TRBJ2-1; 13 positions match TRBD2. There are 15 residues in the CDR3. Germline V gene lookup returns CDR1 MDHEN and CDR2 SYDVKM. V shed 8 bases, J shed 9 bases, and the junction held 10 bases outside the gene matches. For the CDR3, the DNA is TGTGCCAGCGTTAACGGACTAGCGGGAGACAGTGAGCAGTTCTTC. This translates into CASVNGLAGDSEQFF.

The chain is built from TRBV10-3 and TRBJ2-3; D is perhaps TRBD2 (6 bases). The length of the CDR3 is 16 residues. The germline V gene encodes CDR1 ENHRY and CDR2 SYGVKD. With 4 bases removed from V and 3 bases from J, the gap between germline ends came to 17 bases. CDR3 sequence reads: CAISGFFRDSTDTQYF. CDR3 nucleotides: TGTGCCATCAGTGGCTTTTTCCGGGACTCAACAGATACGCAGTATTTT.

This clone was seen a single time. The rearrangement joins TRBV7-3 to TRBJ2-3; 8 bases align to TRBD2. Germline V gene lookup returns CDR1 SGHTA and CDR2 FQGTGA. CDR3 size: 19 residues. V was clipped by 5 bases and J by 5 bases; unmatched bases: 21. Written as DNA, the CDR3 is TGTGCCAGCAGCCTAAAGGGTATCTTGGCGGGGGGCGGGGAAGATACGCAGTATTTT. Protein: CASSLKGILAGGGEDTQYF. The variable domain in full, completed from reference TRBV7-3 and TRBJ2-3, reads GAGVSQTPSNKVTEKGKYVELRCDPISGHTALYWYRQSLGQGPEFLIYFQGTGAADDSGLPNDRFFAVRPEGSVSTLKIQRTERGDSAVYLCASSLKGILAGGGEDTQYFGPGTRLTVL.

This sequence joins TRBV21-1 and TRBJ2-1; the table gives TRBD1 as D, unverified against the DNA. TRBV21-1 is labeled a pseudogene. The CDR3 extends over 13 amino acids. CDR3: CASRSRGLNEQFF. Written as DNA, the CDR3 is TGTGCCAGCAGGAGCAGGGGGCTAAATGAGCAGTTCTTC.

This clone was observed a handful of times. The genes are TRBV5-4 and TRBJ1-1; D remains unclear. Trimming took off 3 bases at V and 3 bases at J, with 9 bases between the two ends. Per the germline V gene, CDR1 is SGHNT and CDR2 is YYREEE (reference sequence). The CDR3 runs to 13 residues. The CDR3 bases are TGTGCCAGCAGCTCAATCAGCGACACTGAAGCTTTCTTT. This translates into CASSSISDTEAFF.

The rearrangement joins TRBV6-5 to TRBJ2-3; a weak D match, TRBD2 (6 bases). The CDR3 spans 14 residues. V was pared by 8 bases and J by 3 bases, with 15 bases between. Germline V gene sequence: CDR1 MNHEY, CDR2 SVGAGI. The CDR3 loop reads CASSLAGRTDTQYF. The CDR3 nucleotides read TGTGCCAGCTCTCTCGCAGGGAGGACAGATACGCAGTATTTT.

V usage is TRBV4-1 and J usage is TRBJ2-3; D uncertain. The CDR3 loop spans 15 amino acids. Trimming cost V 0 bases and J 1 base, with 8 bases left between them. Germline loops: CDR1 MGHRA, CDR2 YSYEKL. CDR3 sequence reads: CASSQDNGGTDTQYF. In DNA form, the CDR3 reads TGCGCCAGCAGCCAAGATAATGGAGGCACAGATACGCAGTATTTT.

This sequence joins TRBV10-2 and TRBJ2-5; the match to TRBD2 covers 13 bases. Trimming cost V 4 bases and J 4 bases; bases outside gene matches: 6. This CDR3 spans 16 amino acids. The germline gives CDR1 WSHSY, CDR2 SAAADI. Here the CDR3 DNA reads TGCGCCAGCAGTGGGGGACTAGCGGGATCGGGAGAGACCCAGTACTTC. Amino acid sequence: CASSGGLAGSGETQYF.

CDR3 bases: TGTGCCACGGCCCGGGCAACTAATGAAAAACTGTTTTTT. Translating gives CATARATNEKLFF. This chain connects TRBV2 to TRBJ1-4; the D is unclear. The CDR3 spans 13 residues. The ends were cut back, 10 bases at V and 0 bases at J, with 9 bases in the middle. Germline CDR1 and CDR2: SNHLY and FYNNEI.

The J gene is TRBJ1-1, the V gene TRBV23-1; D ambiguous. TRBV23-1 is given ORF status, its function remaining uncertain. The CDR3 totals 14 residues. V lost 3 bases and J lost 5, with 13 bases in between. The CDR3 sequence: CASSHHQNWTEAFF. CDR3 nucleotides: TGCGCCAGCAGTCATCATCAAAACTGGACTGAAGCTTTCTTT.

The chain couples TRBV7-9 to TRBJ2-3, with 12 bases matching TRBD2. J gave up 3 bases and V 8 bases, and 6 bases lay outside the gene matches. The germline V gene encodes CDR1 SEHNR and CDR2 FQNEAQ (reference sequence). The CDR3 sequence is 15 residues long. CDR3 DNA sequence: TGTGCCAGCGGTCTAGCGGGAGGGCCGACAGATACGCAGTATTTT. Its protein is CASGLAGGPTDTQYF. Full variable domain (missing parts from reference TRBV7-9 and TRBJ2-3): DTGVSQNPRHKITKRGQNVTFRCDPISEHNRLYWYRQTLGQGPEFLTYFQNEAQLEKSRLLSDRFSAERPKGSFSTLEIQRTEQGDSAMYLCASGLAGGPTDTQYFGPGTRLTVL.

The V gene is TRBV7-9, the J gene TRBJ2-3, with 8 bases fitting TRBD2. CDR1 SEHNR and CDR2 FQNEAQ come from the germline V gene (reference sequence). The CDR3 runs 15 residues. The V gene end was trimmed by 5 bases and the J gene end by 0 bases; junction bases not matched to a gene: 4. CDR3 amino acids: CASSQRGPSTDTQYF. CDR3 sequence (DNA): TGTGCCAGCAGCCAGCGGGGGCCCAGCACAGATACGCAGTATTTT.

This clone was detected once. The CDR3 reads CASSWNGLGVYNEQFF. DNA of the CDR3: TGTGCCAGCAGTTGGAACGGGTTGGGAGTCTACAATGAGCAGTTCTTC. The chain is built from TRBV2 and TRBJ2-1, with D tentatively TRBD2 (5 bases). The CDR3 loop spans 16 amino acids. V gave up 5 bases and J gave up 3 bases, with 17 bases separating them. Germline lookup yields CDR1 SNHLY and CDR2 FYNNEI. The full variable domain, rest sourced from reference TRBV2 and TRBJ2-1, is EPEVTQTPSHQVTQMGQEVILRCVPISNHLYFYWYRQILGQKVEFLVSFYNNEISEKSEIFDDQFSVERPDGSNFTLKIRSTKLEDSAMYFCASSWNGLGVYNEQFFGPGTRLTVL.

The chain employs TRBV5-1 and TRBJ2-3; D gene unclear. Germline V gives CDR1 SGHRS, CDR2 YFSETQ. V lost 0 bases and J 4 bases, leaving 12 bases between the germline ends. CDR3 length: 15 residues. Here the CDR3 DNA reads TGCGCCAGCAGCTTGGATCGCAGAACCGCAGATACGCAGTATTTT. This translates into CASSLDRRTADTQYF.

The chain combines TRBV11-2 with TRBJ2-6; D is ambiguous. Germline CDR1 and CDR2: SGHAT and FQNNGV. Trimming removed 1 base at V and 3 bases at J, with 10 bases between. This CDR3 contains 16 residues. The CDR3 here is CASSLVFRSGANVLTF. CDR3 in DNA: TGTGCCAGCAGCTTAGTTTTTCGTAGTGGGGCCAACGTCCTGACTTTC.

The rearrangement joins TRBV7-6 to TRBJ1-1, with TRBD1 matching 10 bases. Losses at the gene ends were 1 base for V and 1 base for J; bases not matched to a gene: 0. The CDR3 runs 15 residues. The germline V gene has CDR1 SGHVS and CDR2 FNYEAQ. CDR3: CASSLGTGGNTEAFF. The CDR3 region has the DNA TGTGCCAGCAGCTTAGGGACAGGGGGGAACACTGAAGCTTTCTTT.

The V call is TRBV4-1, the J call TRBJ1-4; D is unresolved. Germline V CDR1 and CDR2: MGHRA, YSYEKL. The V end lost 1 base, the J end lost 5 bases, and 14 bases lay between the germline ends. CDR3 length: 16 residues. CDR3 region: CASSQAEAPLNEKLFF. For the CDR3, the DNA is TGCGCCAGCAGCCAAGCCGAGGCGCCGTTGAATGAAAAACTGTTTTTT.

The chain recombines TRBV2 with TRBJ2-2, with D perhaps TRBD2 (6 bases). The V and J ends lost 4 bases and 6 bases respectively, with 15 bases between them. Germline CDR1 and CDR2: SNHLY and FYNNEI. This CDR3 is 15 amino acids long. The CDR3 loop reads CASSGTGGEAGELFF. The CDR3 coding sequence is TGTGCCAGCAGTGGTACAGGTGGGGAGGCCGGGGAGCTGTTTTTT.

CDR3 region: CASSFDSREKLFF. CDR3 in DNA: TGTGCCAGCAGCTTTGATAGTCGGGAAAAACTGTTTTTT. The genes are TRBV11-1 and TRBJ1-4; the D is unclear. This CDR3 is built from 13 residues. Germline CDR1 is SGHAT and CDR2 is FQDESV (reference sequence). Trimming cost V 3 bases and J 8 bases, with 10 bases left between them.

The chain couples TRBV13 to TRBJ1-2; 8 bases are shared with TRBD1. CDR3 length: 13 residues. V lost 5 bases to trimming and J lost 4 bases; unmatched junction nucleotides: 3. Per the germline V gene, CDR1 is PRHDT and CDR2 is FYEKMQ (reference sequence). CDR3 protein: CASSPGTGYGYTF. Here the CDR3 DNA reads TGTGCCAGCAGCCCTGGGACAGGCTATGGCTACACCTTC. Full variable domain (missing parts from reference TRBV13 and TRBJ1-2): AAGVIQSPRHLIKEKRETATLKCYPIPRHDTVYWYQQGPGQDPQFLISFYEKMQSDKGSIPDRFSAQQFSDYHSELNMSSLELGDSALYFCASSPGTGYGYTFGSGTRLTVV.

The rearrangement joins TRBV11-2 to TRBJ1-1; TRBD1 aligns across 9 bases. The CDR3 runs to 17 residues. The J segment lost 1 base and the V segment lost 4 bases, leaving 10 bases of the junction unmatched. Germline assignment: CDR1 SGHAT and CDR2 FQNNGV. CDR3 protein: CASSSLGRGQGNTEAFF. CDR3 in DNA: TGTGCCAGCAGCTCCCTAGGGAGGGGACAGGGGAACACTGAAGCTTTCTTT.

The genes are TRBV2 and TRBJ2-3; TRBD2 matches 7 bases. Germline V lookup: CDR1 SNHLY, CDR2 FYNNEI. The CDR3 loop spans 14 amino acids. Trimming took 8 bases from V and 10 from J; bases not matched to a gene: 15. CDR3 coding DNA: TGTGCCAGCGGTGCGGGAGCCCTTCACCTCTCGCAGTATTTT. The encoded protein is CASGAGALHLSQYF.

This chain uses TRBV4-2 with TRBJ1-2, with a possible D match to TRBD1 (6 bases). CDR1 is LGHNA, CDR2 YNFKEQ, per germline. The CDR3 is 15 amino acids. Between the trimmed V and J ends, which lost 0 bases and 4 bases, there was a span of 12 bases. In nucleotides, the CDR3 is TGTGCCAGCAGCCAAGATCGGGGGGCAAGCTATGGCTACACCTTC. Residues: CASSQDRGASYGYTF.

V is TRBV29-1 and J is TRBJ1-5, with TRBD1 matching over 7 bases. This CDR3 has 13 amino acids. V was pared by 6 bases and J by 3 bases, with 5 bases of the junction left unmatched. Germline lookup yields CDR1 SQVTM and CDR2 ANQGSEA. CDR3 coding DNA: TGCAGCGTCCGACAGGGTTCCAATCAGCCCCAGCATTTT. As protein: CSVRQGSNQPQHF.

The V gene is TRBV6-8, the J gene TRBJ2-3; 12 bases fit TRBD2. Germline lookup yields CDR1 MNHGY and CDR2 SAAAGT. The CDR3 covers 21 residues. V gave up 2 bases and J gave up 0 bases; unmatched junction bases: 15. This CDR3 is CASSYGFVLASGGGSTDTQYF. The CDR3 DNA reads TGTGCCAGCAGTTACGGTTTCGTTTTGGCTAGCGGGGGGGGAAGCACAGATACGCAGTATTTT.